Each of the 20 T cell receptor beta chains below was sequenced from the same sample in a study of T cells in localized non-small cell lung cancer. Here immunoSEQ multiplex PCR was the method, and the copy in TCRdb shows in-frame clones only, minus some. The table records approximately 88,000 clones, roughly 90% of them present only once. The sequenced sample was PBMCs, obtained before any cancer treatment. The receptors were sampled from a woman aged 40-70 years with stage II squamous cell lung carcinoma.

The chain recombines TRBV18 with TRBJ2-3; D remains ambiguous. The CDR3 is made up of 12 amino acids. V lost 2 bases and J lost 6, with 6 bases in between. Germline V lookup: CDR1 KGHSH, CDR2 LQKENI. CDR3 residues: CASSPSGDTQYF. CDR3 bases: TGTGCCAGCTCACCATCTGGTGATACGCAGTATTTT.

This chain links TRBV6-5 with TRBJ2-1; 9 positions match TRBD2. The CDR3 consists of 16 residues. CDR1 and CDR2 (germline): MNHEY, SVGAGI. The junction had 8 bases not matched to a gene; V was cut back by 2 bases and J by 6 bases. The CDR3 coding sequence is TGTGCCAGCAGTTACCGCGGGAGGGCCTCGCCCAATGAGCAGTTCTTC. Translating gives CASSYRGRASPNEQFF.

The chain links TRBV19 to TRBJ2-7, with TRBD2 matching 9 bases. This CDR3 contains 15 residues. Germline CDR1 is LNHDA and CDR2 is SQIVND (reference sequence). J lost 0 bases, V lost 3 bases, and 3 bases had no gene match. In DNA, the CDR3 is TGTGCCAGTAGTATCTATAGCGGGAGCTCCTACGAGCAGTACTTC. This translates into CASSIYSGSSYEQYF.

The J gene is TRBJ1-5, the V gene TRBV19; D is unclear. V shed 5 bases and J shed 16 bases, with 24 bases lying between them. CDR1 is LNHDA, CDR2 SQIVND, per germline (reference sequence). This CDR3 has 14 residues. Here the CDR3 reads CASSPAGKATLRHF. CDR3 in DNA: TGTGCCAGTAGTCCGGCAGGTAAGGCCACCCTCAGACATTTT.

This rearrangement joins TRBV7-6 to TRBJ1-1; 9 nucleotides line up with TRBD1. Germline CDR1 SGHVS, CDR2 FNYEAQ. J lost 1 base, V lost 5 bases, and 11 bases had no gene match. CDR3 size: 17 residues. CDR3 sequence: CASSQETGGYTNTEAFF. DNA for the CDR3: TGTGCCAGCAGCCAAGAGACAGGGGGTTACACGAACACTGAAGCTTTCTTT. Looking up the rest from reference TRBV7-6 and TRBJ1-1 gives the full variable domain: GAGVSQSPRYKVTKRGQDVALRCDPISGHVSLYWYRQALGQGPEFLTYFNYEAQQDKSGLPNDRFSAERPEGSISTLTIQRTEQRDSAMYRCASSQETGGYTNTEAFFGQGTRLTVV.

The gene calls are TRBV6-1 and TRBJ2-2, with TRBD2 matching over 8 bases. This CDR3 has 15 residues. CDR1 is MNHNS and CDR2 is SASEGT in the germline V gene. The ends lost 4 bases at V and 4 bases at J; junction bases unmatched: 5. CDR3 region: CASSATSVSTGELFF. CDR3 nucleotide sequence: TGTGCCAGCAGTGCGACTAGCGTAAGCACCGGGGAGCTGTTTTTT.

The chain employs TRBV30 and TRBJ1-2; D unresolved. Germline assignment: CDR1 GTSNPN and CDR2 SVGIG (reference sequence). Trimming took 5 bases from V and 5 from J, leaving 18 bases between them. CDR3 size: 14 residues. DNA of the CDR3: TGTGCCTGGGGACGGATGGCTACTGATTATGGCTACACCTTC. It yields the protein CAWGRMATDYGYTF.

This clone was seen just once. The chain uses TRBV28 and TRBJ1-6; D remains ambiguous. The CDR3 has 11 residues. Germline V CDR1 and CDR2: MDHEN, SYDVKM. Between the trimmed V and J ends, which lost 4 bases and 6 bases, there was a span of 1 base. The CDR3 coding sequence is TGTGCCAGCAGTTCTAATTCACCCCTCCACTTT. Translation gives CASSSNSPLHF.

A single count supports this clone. The chain joins TRBV6-4 to TRBJ1-2; 8 bases are a match to TRBD1. The CDR3 is 13 residues long. Germline V CDR1 and CDR2: MRHNA, SNTAGT. V was pared by 5 bases and J by 7 bases, with 6 bases of the junction left unmatched. The CDR3 region has the DNA TGTGCCAGCAGTCCGACAGGGGTGGGTGGCTACACCTTC. Translating it yields CASSPTGVGGYTF.

The rearrangement uses TRBV5-4 and TRBJ1-1; D not certain. Trimming stripped 0 bases from V and 4 bases from J, with 7 bases between. The V gene's germline CDR1 is SGHNT and CDR2 YYREEE (reference sequence). The CDR3 consists of 13 residues. The CDR3 coding sequence is TGTGCCAGCAGCTTGGCTTCGGGCACTGAAGCTTTCTTT. Its protein is CASSLASGTEAFF.

This clone was detected a few times. The rearrangement uses TRBV5-4 and TRBJ2-2, with TRBD2 identical over 14 bases. The CDR3 runs 18 residues. Germline V gives CDR1 SGHNT, CDR2 YYREEE (reference sequence). Trimming cost V 4 bases and J 4 bases; bases outside gene matches: 9. CDR3 sequence: CASSPGLAGGRGTGELFF. The DNA for the CDR3 is TGTGCCAGCAGCCCCGGACTAGCGGGAGGACGCGGCACCGGGGAGCTGTTTTTT.

The V gene is TRBV27, the J gene TRBJ1-2; no firm D call. The germline V gene encodes CDR1 MNHEY and CDR2 SMNVEV (reference sequence). The CDR3 is 15 amino acids. Trimming shortened V by 4 bases and J by 2 bases, and 14 bases separated the two germline ends. The CDR3 here is CASSSIFTENYGYTF. In nucleotides, the CDR3 is TGTGCCAGCAGTTCGATATTCACAGAGAACTATGGCTACACCTTC.

The chain joins TRBV18 to TRBJ2-7; D not certain. Deletions cut 3 bases from V and 6 bases from J, with 6 bases between. Germline loops: CDR1 KGHSH, CDR2 LQKENI. This CDR3 spans 11 amino acids. In DNA, the CDR3 is TGTGCCAGCTCACCCAGTATCGAGCAGTACTTC. Translated, it gives CASSPSIEQYF.

The V call is TRBV19, the J call TRBJ1-5; 8 bases map to TRBD1. Germline V CDR1 and CDR2: LNHDA, SQIVND (reference sequence). This CDR3 has 19 residues. J was trimmed by 0 bases and V by 0 bases; bases with no gene match: 10. CDR3 in amino acids: CASSIEGQVFRYSNQPQHF. The CDR3 DNA reads as TGTGCCAGTAGTATAGAGGGACAGGTTTTCCGATATAGCAATCAGCCCCAGCATTTT.

V is TRBV16 and J is TRBJ1-2; D is uncertain. This CDR3 contains 15 residues. The V gene's germline CDR1 is KGHSY and CDR2 FQNENV. V shed 0 bases and J shed 3 bases, with 11 bases lying between them. The CDR3 DNA follows: TGTGCCAGCAGCCAATCCCCGGGAGAAGACTATGGCTACACCTTC. Translated, it gives CASSQSPGEDYGYTF.

The V and J genes are TRBV4-1 and TRBJ1-1; 10 nucleotides match TRBD1. Trimming took 1 base from V and 4 from J; bases not matched to a gene: 6. Germline loops: CDR1 MGHRA, CDR2 YSYEKL. This CDR3 is built from 16 residues. CDR3 region: CASSQGQGARGTEAFF. CDR3 DNA: TGCGCCAGCAGCCAAGGACAGGGGGCGAGGGGCACTGAAGCTTTCTTT.

This sequence joins TRBV7-9 and TRBJ1-2; D is perhaps TRBD1 (6 bases). The V end lost 5 bases, the J end lost 6 bases, and 22 bases lay between the germline ends. The CDR3 sequence is 16 residues long. Germline V lookup: CDR1 SEHNR, CDR2 FQNEAQ (reference sequence). For the CDR3, the DNA is TGTGCCAGCAGCGATCCTGCCAGGGGCTTGGGAGATGGCTACACCTTC. It encodes CASSDPARGLGDGYTF.

The chain combines TRBV28 with TRBJ1-5; TRBD1 is a possible D gene (5 bases). From germline, CDR1 is MDHEN and CDR2 SYDVKM. Trimming removed 10 bases from V and 4 bases from J, with 11 bases in between. There are 12 residues in the CDR3. CDR3 residues: CATRDGNQPQHF. CDR3 coding DNA: TGTGCCACTAGGGACGGGAATCAGCCCCAGCATTTT.

This clone occurred once. The V gene is TRBV5-6, the J gene TRBJ2-7; 8 nucleotides align to TRBD1. After removal of 2 bases from V and 3 bases from J, the junction contained 4 bases not matched to a gene. Germline V lookup: CDR1 SGHDT, CDR2 YYEEEE. This CDR3 is built from 14 residues. In DNA form, the CDR3 reads TGTGCCAGCAGCTTCAGGGGGCGGGTCTACGAGCAGTACTTC. It encodes CASSFRGRVYEQYF.

The V call is TRBV19, the J call TRBJ2-3; a possible D gene is TRBD1 (5 bases). Germline values: CDR1 LNHDA, CDR2 SQIVND (reference sequence). The CDR3 has 10 amino acids. CDR3 in amino acids: CAAGTDTQYF. DNA of the CDR3: TGTGCTGCAGGGACAGATACGCAGTATTTT.